Each of the 16 T cell receptor beta chains below was sequenced from the same sample in a study of shared clonotypes between healthy human individuals. Generated by immunoSEQ multiplex PCR, the TCRdb table keeps only in-frame clones and is missing some. This table holds about 530,000 clones, 90% to 97% found once. Sequenced sample: naive CD4+ T cells sorted from blood. Subset denoted: CD45RA+ positively selected. The receptors here all came from a woman in her 30s in good health.

V and J are TRBV7-9 and TRBJ2-6, with D unclear. V lost 4 bases, J lost 0 bases, and 16 bases lay in between. Germline V gene sequence: CDR1 SEHNR, CDR2 FQNEAQ (reference sequence). This CDR3 has 18 amino acids. As DNA, the CDR3 is TGTGCCAGCAGCTCACAATGGGCCCTTCGCTCTGGGGCCAACGTCCTGACTTTC. This gives the protein CASSSQWALRSGANVLTF.

In the case of this clone: An end of the junction differs from the germline gene, which may be a read error. The chain links TRBV6-4 to TRBJ2-7; the match to TRBD1 covers 8 bases. Per germline, CDR1 MRHNA and CDR2 SNTAGT. The CDR3 has 18 amino acids. The CDR3 here is CASSYSRPGQGLSYEQYF. CDR3 nucleotides: TGTGCCAGCAGTTACTCTAGGCCCGGACAGGGCCTCTCCTACGAGCAGTACTTC.

The gene calls are TRBV2 and TRBJ1-5; 11 bases are a match to TRBD1. Per germline, CDR1 SNHLY and CDR2 FYNNEI. J was trimmed by 4 bases and V by 6 bases; bases with no gene match: 8. The CDR3 loop spans 16 amino acids. As DNA, the CDR3 is TGTGCCAGCAGCCACGGACAGGGGGCACCTAATCAGCCCCAGCATTTT. As protein: CASSHGQGAPNQPQHF.

V and J are TRBV2 and TRBJ2-6; TRBD2 is a possible D gene (5 bases). V was trimmed by 10 bases and J by 2 bases, leaving 30 bases between them. Germline CDR1 SNHLY, CDR2 FYNNEI. CDR3 size: 20 residues. CDR3 bases: TGTGCCACCAGAATTTTTAAAAGGCTGACGGGAAGAACTGGGGCCAACGTCCTGACTTTC. Translation gives CATRIFKRLTGRTGANVLTF.

This clone was picked up a small number of times. The chain is built from TRBV30 and TRBJ1-2; 8 nucleotides align to TRBD1. CDR3 length: 15 amino acids. The V and J ends lost 0 bases and 7 bases, in that order; junction bases with no gene match: 10. Germline V CDR1 and CDR2: GTSNPN, SVGIG (reference sequence). In DNA form, the CDR3 reads TGTGCCTGGAGTGTTACCGGACAGGGACGGTCTGGCTACACCTTC. Encoded protein: CAWSVTGQGRSGYTF.

The chain uses TRBV11-1 and TRBJ2-7; 12 positions agree with TRBD2. J was trimmed by 4 bases and V by 5 bases; bases with no gene match: 12. The CDR3 is 17 amino acids. Germline CDR1 is SGHAT and CDR2 is FQDESV (reference sequence). The CDR3 reads CASSKGPTSGSVYEQYF. The CDR3, as DNA: TGTGCCAGCAGCAAAGGCCCGACTAGCGGGAGTGTTTACGAGCAGTACTTC.

This clone was counted once. J is TRBJ2-1 and V is TRBV19; 9 nucleotides match TRBD2. This CDR3 is 15 amino acids long. J lost 7 bases, V lost 7 bases, and 11 bases had no gene match. CDR1 and CDR2 from the germline V gene are LNHDA and SQIVND (reference sequence). This chain's CDR3 is CASKGRLAGVNEQFF. The CDR3 region has the DNA TGTGCCAGTAAGGGGAGGTTAGCGGGAGTAAATGAGCAGTTCTTC.

The chain employs TRBV7-8 and TRBJ2-1, with D perhaps being TRBD1 or TRBD2 (5 bases each). Deletions cut 2 bases from V and 9 bases from J, with 14 bases between. The CDR3 consists of 14 residues. Germline V gene data show CDR1 as SGHVS and CDR2 as FQNEAQ. CDR3: CASSLIRDVGEQFF. The CDR3 DNA is TGTGCCAGCAGCTTAATAAGGGACGTCGGTGAGCAGTTCTTC.

The J gene is TRBJ1-1, the V gene TRBV14, with D possibly being TRBD1 (6 bases). Germline loops: CDR1 SGHDN, CDR2 FVKESK. The CDR3 runs to 15 residues. V was cut by 6 bases and J by 0 bases, with 14 bases left in between. Here the CDR3 reads CASRPTGLMNTEAFF. The CDR3 DNA reads TGTGCCAGCAGACCGACAGGCCTCATGAACACTGAAGCTTTCTTT. Supplemented by reference TRBV14 and TRBJ1-1, the full variable domain reads EAGVTQFPSHSVIEKGQTVTLRCDPISGHDNLYWYRRVMGKEIKFLLHFVKESKQDESGMPNNRFLAERTGGTYSTLKVQPAELEDSGVYFCASRPTGLMNTEAFFGQGTRLTVV.

Here the CDR3 DNA reads TGTGCCAGCTACCCAGGGGTAGACCGATCCGAGCAGTACTTC. As protein: CASYPGVDRSEQYF. The gene calls are TRBV28 and TRBJ2-7; the D gene is possibly TRBD1 (6 bases). Deletions cut 8 bases from V and 6 bases from J, with 20 bases between. This CDR3 has 14 residues. The germline CDR1 and CDR2 sequences are MDHEN and SYDVKM.

This clone has only one observation. One junction end does not reproduce the germline sequence, and a read error may be involved. The chain couples TRBV2 to TRBJ2-1; D is undetermined. Looked up from germline, CDR1 is SNHLY and CDR2 is FYNNEI. The CDR3 has 13 amino acids. As DNA, the CDR3 is TGTGCCATCCCCAAACTCCTAAACAATGAGCAATTCTTC. This encodes CAIPKLLNNEQFF. Supplemented by reference TRBV2 and TRBJ2-1, the full variable domain reads EPEVTQTPSHQVTQMGQEVILRCVPISNHLYFYWYRQILGQKVEFLVSFYNNEISEKSEIFDDQFSVERPDGSNFTLKIRSTKLEDSAMYFCAIPKLLNNEQFFGPGTRLTVL.

V is TRBV5-4 and J is TRBJ2-3; D is undetermined. The CDR3 sequence is 12 residues long. V was cut by 2 bases and J by 5 bases, with 6 bases left in between. Germline V gene sequence: CDR1 SGHNT, CDR2 YYREEE (reference sequence). The CDR3 bases are TGTGCCAGCAGCTTTCAAGAAGATACGCAGTATTTT. Its translation is CASSFQEDTQYF. Full variable domain (missing parts from reference TRBV5-4 and TRBJ2-3): ETGVTQSPTHLIKTRGQQVTLRCSSQSGHNTVSWYQQALGQGPQFIFQYYREEENGRGNFPPRFSGLQFPNYSSELNVNALELDDSALYLCASSFQEDTQYFGPGTRLTVL.

CDR3 in DNA: TGCAGCGTCTCGCAGGGGACCTATGGCTACACCTTC. Protein: CSVSQGTYGYTF. This chain uses TRBV29-1 with TRBJ1-2; tentatively, D is TRBD1 (6 bases). This CDR3 comprises 12 residues. V shed 6 bases and J shed 4 bases, with 12 bases lying between them. Germline-derived CDR1 and CDR2 are SQVTM and ANQGSEA.

The rearrangement links TRBV10-3 to TRBJ2-5; D is unclear. With the DNA end fitting TRBJ2-7 better, the J assignment may be wrong. Germline-derived CDR1 and CDR2 are ENHRY and SYGVKD. CDR3 length equals 13 residues. The CDR3 is CAISESDRNEQYF. Here the CDR3 DNA reads TGTGCCATCAGTGAGTCGGATAGGAACGAGCAGTACTTC.

The V and J genes are TRBV7-9 and TRBJ2-7, with D possibly being TRBD1 or TRBD2 (5 bases each). The germline V gene encodes CDR1 SEHNR and CDR2 FQNEAQ (reference sequence). The V and J ends lost 2 bases and 5 bases respectively, with 22 bases between them. The CDR3 sequence is 17 residues long. CDR3 sequence reads: CASSLTGIGRGVHEQYF. Here the CDR3 DNA reads TGTGCCAGCAGCTTAACGGGAATCGGCCGGGGCGTCCACGAGCAGTACTTC.

The rearrangement joins TRBV6-1 to TRBJ1-1; tentative D call: TRBD1 (5 bases). This CDR3 spans 14 amino acids. Germline CDR1 reads MNHNS; CDR2 reads SASEGT. V dropped 6 bases and J dropped 7 bases, with 18 bases sitting between them. CDR3 nucleotides: TGTGCCAGCAGCAAGCTGACAGAGTCTGGTGAAGCTTTCTTT. Protein: CASSKLTESGEAFF.